This T cell receptor (beta chain) was sequenced for a study of cytomegalovirus exposure and HLA in healthy donors. Study in general: The study's early data release held about 85 million unique TCRs from HLA-typed donors. Study outcomes and limitations: Serostatus for CMV was the only available immune exposure information.

The PCR ran on 60 Vbeta and 13 Jbeta primers. The table came from immunoSEQ multiplex PCR; TCRdb's copy has only in-frame clones and leaves some out. The table has 150,000 to 200,000 clones, about three quarters seen once. The CDR3 length is 14 residues. Germline CDR1 and CDR2: MDHEN and SYDVKM. Trimming stripped 6 bases from V and 1 base from J, with 12 bases between. With respect to this clone: Its antigen is as yet unknown.

The receptor comes from a man aged 45-60 years in good health and CMV-seropositive. This sequence joins TRBV28 and TRBJ2-5, with D unresolved. The sequenced sample consisted of PBMCs. CDR3 residues: CASRVPGSQETQYF. The CDR3, as DNA: TGTGCCAGCAGGGTCCCAGGCAGCCAAGAGACCCAGTACTTC. The whole variable domain, remainder taken from reference TRBV28 and TRBJ2-5, is DVKVTQSSRYLVKRTGEKVFLECVQDMDHENMFWYRQDPGLGLRLIYFSYDVKMKEKGDIPEGYSVSREKKERFSLILESASTNQTSMYLCASRVPGSQETQYFGPGTRLLVL.